This TCR beta chain originates from a study of cytomegalovirus exposure and HLA in healthy donors. The overall study: Ancestry clustering placed about 86% of several hundred genotyped donors in the Caucasian-associated cluster.

Study-wide findings and caveats: Investigators reported 150 to 200 TCR beta chains as tied to cytomegalovirus. Many donors shared some public TCRs, even though most TCR sequences were rare.

The germline CDR1 and CDR2 sequences are GTSNPN and SVGIG (reference sequence). J gave up 4 bases and V 3 bases, and 5 bases lay outside the gene matches. The CDR3 spans 14 residues. This PCR relied on a set of 60 Vbeta primers and 13 Jbeta primers. The assay was immunoSEQ multiplex PCR, and TCRdb's table has in-frame clones only and misses some. The sample totals 100,000 to 150,000 clones; its top ten clones hold 1.5% to 2%. With respect to this clone: Its target is unknown.

The sequencing sample was made of PBMCs. The sequence was collected from a woman between 40 and 50 years old in good health and CMV-seropositive. V and J are TRBV30 and TRBJ1-3, with 8 bases matching TRBD1. The CDR3 DNA sequence: TGTGCCTGGAGGAGGACAGGGTCCGGAAACACCATATATTTT. It is translated as CAWRRTGSGNTIYF. The full variable domain, its missing parts supplied by reference TRBV30 and TRBJ1-3, is SQTIHQWPATLVQPVGSPLSLECTVEGTSNPNLYWYRQAAGRGLQLLFYSVGIGQISSEVPQNLSASRPQDRQFILSSKKLLLSDSGFYLCAWRRTGSGNTIYFGEGSWLTVV.